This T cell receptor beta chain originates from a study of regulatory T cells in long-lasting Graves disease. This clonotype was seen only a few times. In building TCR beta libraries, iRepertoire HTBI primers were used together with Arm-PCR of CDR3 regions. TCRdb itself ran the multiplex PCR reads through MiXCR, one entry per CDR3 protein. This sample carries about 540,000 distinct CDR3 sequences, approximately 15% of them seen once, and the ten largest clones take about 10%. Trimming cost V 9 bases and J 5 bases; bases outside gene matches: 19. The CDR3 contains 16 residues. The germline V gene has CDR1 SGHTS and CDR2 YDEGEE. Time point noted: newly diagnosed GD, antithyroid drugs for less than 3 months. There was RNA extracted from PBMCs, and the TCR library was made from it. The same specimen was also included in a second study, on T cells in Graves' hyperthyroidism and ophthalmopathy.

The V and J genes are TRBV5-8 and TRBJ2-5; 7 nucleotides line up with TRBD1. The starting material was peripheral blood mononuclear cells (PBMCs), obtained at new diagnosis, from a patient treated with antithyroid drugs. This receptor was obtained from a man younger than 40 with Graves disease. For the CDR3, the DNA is TGTGCCATAGGGGGCGGCGCTCCTGGCCAGGGGGAGACCCAGTACTTC. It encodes CAIGGGAPGQGETQYF.